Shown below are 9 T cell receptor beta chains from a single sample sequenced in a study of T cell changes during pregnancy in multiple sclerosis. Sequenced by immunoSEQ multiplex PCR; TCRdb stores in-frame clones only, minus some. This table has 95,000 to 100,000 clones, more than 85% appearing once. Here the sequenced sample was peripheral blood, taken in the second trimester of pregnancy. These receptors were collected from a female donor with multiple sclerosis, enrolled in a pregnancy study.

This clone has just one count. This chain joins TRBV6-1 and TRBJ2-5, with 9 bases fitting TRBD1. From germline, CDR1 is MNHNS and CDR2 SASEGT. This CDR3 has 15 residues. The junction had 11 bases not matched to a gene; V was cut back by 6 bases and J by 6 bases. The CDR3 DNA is TGTGCCAGCAGCTTACCCCCGGGACAGGGAAAGACCCAGTACTTC. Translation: CASSLPPGQGKTQYF.

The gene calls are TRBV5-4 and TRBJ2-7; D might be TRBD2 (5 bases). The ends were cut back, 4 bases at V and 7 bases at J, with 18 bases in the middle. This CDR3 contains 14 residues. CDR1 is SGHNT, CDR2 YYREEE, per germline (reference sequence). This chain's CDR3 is CASSITSLSREQYF. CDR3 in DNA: TGTGCCAGCAGCATTACTAGTTTATCCAGGGAGCAGTACTTC.

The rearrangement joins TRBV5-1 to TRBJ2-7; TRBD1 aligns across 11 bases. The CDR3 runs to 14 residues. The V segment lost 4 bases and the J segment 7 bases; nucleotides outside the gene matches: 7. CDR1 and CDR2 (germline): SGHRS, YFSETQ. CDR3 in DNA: TGCGCCAGCAGCCCGAAGGGGACAGGGGGAGAGCAGTACTTC. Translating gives CASSPKGTGGEQYF.

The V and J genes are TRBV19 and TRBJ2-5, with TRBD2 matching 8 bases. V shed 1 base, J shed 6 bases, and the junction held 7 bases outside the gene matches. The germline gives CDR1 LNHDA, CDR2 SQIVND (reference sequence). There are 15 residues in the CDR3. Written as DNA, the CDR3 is TGTGCCAGTAGTATAGCACTCGGTAGCGGGAAGACCCAGTACTTC. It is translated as CASSIALGSGKTQYF.

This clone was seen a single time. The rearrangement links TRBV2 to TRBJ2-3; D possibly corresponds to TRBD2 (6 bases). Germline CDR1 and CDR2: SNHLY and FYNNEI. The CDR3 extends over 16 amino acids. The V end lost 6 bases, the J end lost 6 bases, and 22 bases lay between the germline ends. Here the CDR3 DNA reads TGTGCCAGCAGGGACGCCTTCGGGATTGGGGGGGATACGCAGTATTTT. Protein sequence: CASRDAFGIGGDTQYF. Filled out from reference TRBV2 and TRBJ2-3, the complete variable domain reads EPEVTQTPSHQVTQMGQEVILRCVPISNHLYFYWYRQILGQKVEFLVSFYNNEISEKSEIFDDQFSVERPDGSNFTLKIRSTKLEDSAMYFCASRDAFGIGGDTQYFGPGTRLTVL.

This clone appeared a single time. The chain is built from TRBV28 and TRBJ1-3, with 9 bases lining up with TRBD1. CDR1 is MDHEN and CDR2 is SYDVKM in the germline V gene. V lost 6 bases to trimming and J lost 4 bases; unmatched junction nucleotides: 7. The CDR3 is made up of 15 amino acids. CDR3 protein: CASRGGQGVGNTIYF. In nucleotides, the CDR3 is TGTGCCAGCAGGGGGGGACAGGGAGTGGGAAACACCATATATTTT.

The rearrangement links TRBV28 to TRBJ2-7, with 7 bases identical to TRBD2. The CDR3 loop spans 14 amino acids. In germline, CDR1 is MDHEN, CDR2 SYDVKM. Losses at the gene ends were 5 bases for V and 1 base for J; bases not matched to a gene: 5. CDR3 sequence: CASSLSGPSYEQYF. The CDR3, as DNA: TGTGCCAGCAGTCTTAGCGGGCCTTCCTACGAGCAGTACTTC.

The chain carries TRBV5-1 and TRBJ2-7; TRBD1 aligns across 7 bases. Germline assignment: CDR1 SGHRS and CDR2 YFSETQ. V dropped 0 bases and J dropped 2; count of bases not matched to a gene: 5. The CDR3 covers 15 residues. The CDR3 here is CASSLVPTGTYEQYF. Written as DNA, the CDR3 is TGCGCCAGCAGCTTGGTTCCGACAGGGACCTACGAGCAGTACTTC.

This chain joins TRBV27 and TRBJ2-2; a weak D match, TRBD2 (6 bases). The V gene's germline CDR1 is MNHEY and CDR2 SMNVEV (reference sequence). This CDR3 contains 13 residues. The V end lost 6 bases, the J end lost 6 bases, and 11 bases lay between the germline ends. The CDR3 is CASSPTSPGELFF. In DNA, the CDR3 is TGTGCCAGCAGCCCCACTAGCCCCGGGGAGCTGTTTTTT.